This T cell receptor (beta chain) was profiled in a study of cytomegalovirus exposure and HLA in healthy donors. Study as a whole: Of the donors genotyped, several hundred in all, around 76% fell in the Caucasian-associated ancestry cluster. General study points: Researchers reported in a later analysis that common viral pathogens appeared linked to several top clusters. HLA alleles showed associations with around 15,000 TCR beta sequences in a later analysis, at a 0.05 false discovery rate. The likely origin of a cluster of highly shared sequence variants was a sequencing artifact.

With regard to this clone: Its antigen is not identified.

The primer mix had 60 Vbeta and 13 Jbeta primers. Assay: immunoSEQ multiplex PCR; the TCRdb copy retains only in-frame clones and omits some. The sample has 98,000 or so clones; 60% to 80% are singletons. The CDR3 is 14 residues long. Trimming left V 9 bases short and J 4 bases short, with 18 bases between. CDR1 and CDR2 from the germline V gene are MNHEY and SVGAGI. The sequence was obtained from a man aged 55 to 70 in good health and CMV-seropositive. This chain links TRBV6-5 with TRBJ1-2, with a weak D call TRBD1 (6 bases). Sequencing used PBMCs. The CDR3: CASFRDTHLYGYTF. The CDR3 DNA is TGTGCCAGTTTCCGGGACACTCACCTCTATGGCTACACCTTC.